Presented here are 29 T cell receptor beta chains from one specimen sequenced in a study of Tregs in tolerant kidney transplant recipients. The assay was immunoSEQ multiplex PCR, and TCRdb's table has in-frame clones only and misses some. The sample has some 90,000 clones; around 94% are singletons. Input material: CD8+ T cells from blood. These receptor sequences come from a human donor in good health.

The chain has TRBV4-1 and TRBJ2-1, with D perhaps matching TRBD2 (5 bases). Germline V gene lookup returns CDR1 MGHRA and CDR2 YSYEKL. Trimming removed 0 bases from V and 2 bases from J, with 8 bases in between. The CDR3 has 15 residues. CDR3 DNA: TGCGCCAGCAGCCAAGAAGAGGGTACCTACAATGAGCAGTTCTTC. It translates to CASSQEEGTYNEQFF.

The chain couples TRBV15 to TRBJ2-2; D unresolved. Deletions cut 3 bases from V and 7 bases from J, with 6 bases between. CDR3 length: 12 residues. CDR1 and CDR2 (germline): LNHNV, YYDKDF (reference sequence). Written as DNA, the CDR3 is TGTGCCACCAGCAGGGGCTTCGGGGAGCTGTTTTTT. This encodes CATSRGFGELFF.

V gene TRBV5-6 combines with J gene TRBJ2-7; TRBD1 or TRBD2 may be the D gene (6 bases each). From germline, CDR1 is SGHDT and CDR2 YYEEEE. Trimming removed 4 bases at V and 0 bases at J, with 14 bases between. The CDR3 runs to 15 residues. The CDR3 loop is CASSPEGGPSYEQYF. CDR3 sequence (DNA): TGTGCCAGCAGCCCCGAGGGGGGCCCCTCCTACGAGCAGTACTTC.

The rearrangement uses TRBV29-1 and TRBJ2-1; TRBD2 agrees at 13 bases. Germline-derived CDR1 and CDR2 are SQVTM and ANQGSEA. With V trimmed by 1 base and J by 4 bases, 7 bases remained unmatched. The CDR3 runs 17 residues. The CDR3 DNA is TGCAGCGTTGAAGGACTAGCGGGAGGCTCCCTTTACAATGAGCAGTTCTTC. Translating it yields CSVEGLAGGSLYNEQFF.

This clone was found once. This chain links TRBV19 with TRBJ1-3; maybe TRBD1 (5 bases). The CDR3 totals 12 residues. Germline-derived CDR1 and CDR2 are LNHDA and SQIVND (reference sequence). CDR3 amino acids: CGTGPSGNTIYF. Written as DNA, the CDR3 is TGTGGTACGGGGCCCTCTGGAAACACCATATATTTT.

The chain uses TRBV7-9 and TRBJ2-7; 9 bases are a match to TRBD1. Germline CDR1 and CDR2: SEHNR and FQNEAQ (reference sequence). V gave up 1 base and J gave up 6 bases; unmatched junction bases: 10. The CDR3 extends over 16 amino acids. The CDR3 DNA is TGTGCCAGCAGCTTAGGGGATACAGGGGGCTTTCTCGAGCAGTACTTC. The encoded protein is CASSLGDTGGFLEQYF.

The gene calls are TRBV6-1 and TRBJ2-5; no clear D gene. Germline lookup yields CDR1 MNHNS and CDR2 SASEGT. This CDR3 has 16 amino acids. The V and J ends lost 1 base and 1 base respectively, with 13 bases between them. DNA of the CDR3: TGTGCCAGCAGTGAAGAGAACCCTGTGGTCCAAGAGACCCAGTACTTC. Amino acid sequence: CASSEENPVVQETQYF.

The rearrangement joins TRBV7-8 to TRBJ2-5; TRBD1 matches 9 bases. V trimming: 7 bases; J trimming: 11 bases; junction bases outside the gene matches: 5. This CDR3 has 11 amino acids. Germline values: CDR1 SGHVS, CDR2 FQNEAQ. The CDR3, as DNA: TGTGCCAGCATCTCCGGGACAGGGCAGTACTTC. The encoded protein is CASISGTGQYF.

The chain joins TRBV4-1 to TRBJ1-5; D is uncertain. V was clipped by 4 bases and J by 3 bases, with 13 bases between them. This CDR3 region has 15 residues. Germline CDR1 is MGHRA and CDR2 is YSYEKL. The CDR3 spells CASSRLVGANQPQHF. The CDR3 coding sequence is TGCGCCAGCAGCCGCCTAGTGGGAGCCAATCAGCCCCAGCATTTT.

V and J are TRBV5-4 and TRBJ1-2, with a weak D call TRBD1 (5 bases). The germline V gene encodes CDR1 SGHNT and CDR2 YYREEE (reference sequence). The ends were cut back, 4 bases at V and 4 bases at J, with 20 bases in the middle. This CDR3 comprises 16 residues. CDR3 protein: CASSPVPAGGVYGYTF. DNA of the CDR3: TGTGCCAGCAGCCCGGTGCCGGCGGGAGGGGTCTATGGCTACACCTTC.

The CDR3 sequence: CASSYNGQGTYGYTF. CDR3 bases: TGTGCCAGCAGTTACAACGGACAGGGGACCTATGGCTACACCTTC. The chain links TRBV6-5 to TRBJ1-2, with 9 bases identical to TRBD1. The junction had 5 bases not matched to a gene; V was cut back by 2 bases and J by 4 bases. Germline CDR1 and CDR2: MNHEY and SVGAGI. The CDR3 is 15 residues long.

The J gene is TRBJ2-7, the V gene TRBV5-1; D remains unclear. This CDR3 is 12 amino acids long. V was shortened by 7 bases and J by 3 bases, with 11 bases between the two germline ends. Germline-derived CDR1 and CDR2 are SGHRS and YFSETQ. This CDR3 is CASLGSDYEQYF. The CDR3 region has the DNA TGCGCCAGCCTAGGGTCGGACTACGAGCAGTACTTC.

This chain links TRBV18 with TRBJ1-5, with D possibly being TRBD1 (5 bases). Per the germline V gene, CDR1 is KGHSH and CDR2 is LQKENI. Trimming shortened V by 2 bases and J by 2 bases, and 16 bases separated the two germline ends. CDR3 length: 17 amino acids. The CDR3 DNA sequence: TGTGCCAGCTCACCATATCCGGACCCGGGGGGCAATCAGCCCCAGCATTTT. It specifies CASSPYPDPGGNQPQHF.

This clone was picked up one time. The rearrangement joins TRBV5-1 to TRBJ2-7, with no clear D. The V end was cut by 7 bases, the J end by 7 bases, with 18 bases between. The CDR3 runs 13 residues. CDR1 SGHRS and CDR2 YFSETQ come from the germline V gene. CDR3 nucleotide sequence: TGCGCCAGCGCTATGACTTCCCTACGGGAGCAGTACTTC. Amino acids: CASAMTSLREQYF.

The rearrangement links TRBV7-6 to TRBJ2-7; TRBD1 matches at 9 bases. The germline V gene encodes CDR1 SGHVS and CDR2 FNYEAQ. V was clipped by 1 base and J by 5 bases; unmatched bases: 6. This CDR3 has 15 amino acids. CDR3 amino acids: CASSLGGTGINEQYF. As DNA, the CDR3 is TGTGCCAGCAGCTTAGGGGGGACAGGGATCAACGAGCAGTACTTC.

This clone turned up a few times. The chain joins TRBV18 to TRBJ1-2, with D uncertain. Germline loops: CDR1 KGHSH, CDR2 LQKENI. Trimming took off 3 bases at V and 4 bases at J, with 6 bases between the two ends. The CDR3 spans 12 residues. The CDR3 DNA reads as TGTGCCAGCTCACCCGGCGGCTATGGCTACACCTTC. It encodes CASSPGGYGYTF. Together with reference TRBV18 and TRBJ1-2, the CDR3 gives the full variable domain: NAGVMQNPRHLVRRRGQEARLRCSPMKGHSHVYWYRQLPEEGLKFMVYLQKENIIDESGMPKERFSAEFPKEGPSILRIQQVVRGDSAAYFCASSPGGYGYTFGSGTRLTVV.

The chain has TRBV9 and TRBJ1-4; D uncertain. Germline V gene sequence: CDR1 SGDLS, CDR2 YYNGEE. CDR3 length equals 14 residues. Trimming shortened V by 3 bases and J by 5 bases, and 11 bases separated the two germline ends. The CDR3 DNA reads TGTGCCAGCAGCGGTCCAGAGTACAATGAAAAACTGTTTTTT. This encodes CASSGPEYNEKLFF.

The chain employs TRBV13 and TRBJ2-3; weak D call: TRBD2 (6 bases). Germline V lookup: CDR1 PRHDT, CDR2 FYEKMQ (reference sequence). V was cut by 1 base and J by 2 bases, with 10 bases left in between. The CDR3 covers 15 residues. The CDR3 loop reads CASSLEASVTDTQYF. Written as DNA, the CDR3 is TGTGCCAGCAGCTTAGAAGCTAGCGTCACAGATACGCAGTATTTT.

The rearrangement uses TRBV11-2 and TRBJ2-7; 9 bases align to TRBD1. The CDR3 loop spans 15 amino acids. The V gene end was trimmed by 5 bases and the J gene end by 0 bases; junction bases not matched to a gene: 5. Germline CDR1 is SGHAT and CDR2 is FQNNGV. The CDR3 here is CASSAGQGNSYEQYF. The CDR3 DNA sequence: TGTGCCAGCAGCGCCGGACAGGGGAACTCCTACGAGCAGTACTTC. Supplemented by reference TRBV11-2 and TRBJ2-7, the full variable domain reads EAGVAQSPRYKIIEKRQSVAFWCNPISGHATLYWYQQILGQGPKLLIQFQNNGVVDDSQLPKDRFSAERLKGVDSTLKIQPAKLEDSAVYLCASSAGQGNSYEQYFGPGTRLTVT.

The sample holds a few counts of this clone. CDR3 DNA sequence: TGTGCCCTCACCAGCTCCTACAATGAGCAGTTCTTC. It yields the protein CALTSSYNEQFF. The V and J genes are TRBV2 and TRBJ2-1; no clear D gene. V lost 11 bases and J 0 bases, leaving 8 bases between the germline ends. From germline, CDR1 is SNHLY and CDR2 FYNNEI. The CDR3 consists of 12 residues.

The V and J genes are TRBV19 and TRBJ1-5, with D maybe TRBD1 (6 bases). This CDR3 has 15 amino acids. V dropped 1 base and J dropped 3 bases, with 10 bases sitting between them. CDR1 is LNHDA and CDR2 is SQIVND in the germline V gene (reference sequence). The CDR3: CASSIAVGANQPQHF. Written as DNA, the CDR3 is TGTGCCAGTAGTATAGCGGTGGGGGCCAATCAGCCCCAGCATTTT.

As DNA, the CDR3 is TGTGCCAGCAGTGGCGGGAGTACCTACGAGCAGTACTTC. It yields the protein CASSGGSTYEQYF. This sequence joins TRBV27 and TRBJ2-7; TRBD2 agrees at 7 bases. The germline CDR1 and CDR2 sequences are MNHEY and SMNVEV (reference sequence). The CDR3 contains 13 residues. With 5 bases clipped from V and 2 bases from J, the junction kept 3 bases outside the gene matches.

The rearrangement uses TRBV5-4 and TRBJ2-7; TRBD1 matches 11 bases. In germline, CDR1 is SGHNT, CDR2 YYREEE (reference sequence). This CDR3 spans 15 amino acids. J gave up 3 bases and V 4 bases, and 6 bases lay outside the gene matches. CDR3 sequence reads: CASSKGQGARYEQYF. The CDR3 DNA reads TGTGCCAGCAGCAAAGGACAGGGGGCCCGCTACGAGCAGTACTTC.

This clone was seen once. This chain links TRBV19 with TRBJ2-2; the D gene is possibly TRBD2 (5 bases). This CDR3 contains 14 residues. Germline V CDR1 and CDR2: LNHDA, SQIVND (reference sequence). The V end was cut by 10 bases, the J end by 1 base, with 13 bases between. CDR3 sequence: CATLTRENTGELFF. In DNA form, the CDR3 reads TGTGCCACCCTAACCCGGGAGAACACCGGGGAGCTGTTTTTT.

The chain combines TRBV29-1 with TRBJ2-1; D is possibly TRBD2 (6 bases). The CDR3 contains 14 residues. From germline, CDR1 is SQVTM and CDR2 ANQGSEA. Deletions cut 3 bases from V and 9 bases from J, with 18 bases between. CDR3 DNA sequence: TGCAGCGTTGACCGTCTAGCGTCCTGGGGTGAGCAGTTCTTC. It is translated as CSVDRLASWGEQFF.

This rearrangement joins TRBV10-3 to TRBJ2-7; TRBD2 is a possible D gene (6 bases). CDR3 size: 15 residues. In germline, CDR1 is ENHRY, CDR2 SYGVKD. V gave up 4 bases and J gave up 0 bases, with 13 bases separating them. CDR3 sequence: CAISVSGGSSYEQYF. The CDR3 bases are TGTGCCATCAGTGTTAGCGGAGGAAGCTCCTACGAGCAGTACTTC.

In DNA form, the CDR3 reads TGTGCCAGCAGGTGGCAGGGAAATTTTGGTGGCTACACCTTC. It is translated as CASRWQGNFGGYTF. V gene TRBV13 combines with J gene TRBJ1-2; D perhaps matches TRBD1 (5 bases). Germline CDR1 PRHDT, CDR2 FYEKMQ (reference sequence). CDR3 length: 14 residues. V lost 6 bases and J lost 7, with 18 bases in between.

The sample holds a few counts of this clone. V usage is TRBV11-1 and J usage is TRBJ1-2, with TRBD1 matching over 7 bases. CDR1 and CDR2 (germline): SGHAT, FQDESV (reference sequence). The CDR3 consists of 13 residues. With V trimmed by 3 bases and J by 6 bases, 4 bases remained unmatched. CDR3 sequence reads: CASSFTGVDGYTF. The DNA for the CDR3 is TGTGCCAGCAGCTTCACAGGGGTTGATGGCTACACCTTC.

The chain combines TRBV18 with TRBJ1-5, with 7 bases aligning to TRBD1. The CDR3 has 15 amino acids. With 3 bases clipped from V and 2 bases from J, the junction kept 4 bases outside the gene matches. From germline, CDR1 is KGHSH and CDR2 LQKENI. CDR3 sequence: CASSPRQGGNQPQHF. The DNA for the CDR3 is TGTGCCAGCTCACCCCGACAGGGTGGCAATCAGCCCCAGCATTTT.